The present T cell receptor beta chain was sequenced within a study of blood T cell repertoires in COVID-19 (TCRdb year 2020). Regarding the research as a whole: The collaborator samples originated in the United States, Italy and Spain and spanned the acute and convalescent phases of COVID-19. The material from the prospective study consisted of cDNA or gDNA derived from T cells, B-cell-depleted T cells, or PBMCs. The dataset comprised deeply sampled blood TCRbeta repertoires from subjects exposed to, actively infected with, or recovered from COVID-19. The repertoires were made available in a free public database intended to serve as a resource for research on the immune response to SARS-CoV-2. Samples were obtained from the ongoing ImmuneRACE study (first 160 participants) and from over 1,000 subjects provided by 6 global collaborators. The sample metadata nearly always contained a de-identified subject ID, COVID-19 status, age in years and sex. HLA class I and class II types, where available, came from metadata supplied by the sample provider rather than from assay-based typing.

The cysteine opens and the phenylalanine closes a CDR3 of 15 amino acids. Only CDR3 DNA remains: 45 bases, in frame from the first base. V and J lose 2 bases and 2 bases, and a span of 9 bases separates them. As encoded in the germline V gene, CDR1 is MNHEY while CDR2 is SVGEGT. Summary of the overall study and its limitations: The amount of clinical and demographic metadata varied by source and participant and was provided uncurated.

TCRbeta CDR3 regions were amplified from genomic DNA by means of the immunoSEQ Assay, a bias-controlled multiplex PCR. The source study handled its data this way. Nucleated cell counts per sample were estimated from amplification of reference gene primers within the assay. To quantify the absolute abundance of each unique TCRbeta CDR3 rearrangement, sequence reads were collapsed and filtered. For each sample, productive Simpson clonality was calculated as the square root of Simpson's diversity index over productive rearrangements. As stored in TCRdb, this immuneACCESS dataset retains in-frame rearrangements with V and J assigned. A fraction of the clones does not appear; measured against another copy, unresolved V genes explain less than half of the discrepancy, and the remainder lacks a known reason. Clone size and V and J calls were adopted from that table, with D and trimming inferred from the DNA. The sample table lists about 85,000 clones, around 89% of them with a count of one. The top ten clones comprise approximately 4.3% of the sample.

Whole blood was collected in K2EDTA tubes by collaborating institutions according to the institutions' own protocols. For TCRbeta analysis, collaborators shipped samples in one of three forms: frozen whole blood, isolated PBMCs, or DNA extracted from either of those sample types. Remarks on this clone: What antigen it recognizes has not been identified. The sample holds no much larger clone one base away, and base qualities are not on file.

Sequenced material: peripheral blood. This chain is built from TRBV6-2 or TRBV6-3 and TRBJ1-4; a tentative D match to TRBD1 spans 5 bases. This receptor was taken from a woman older than 75 with active or convalescent COVID-19. The DNA is TGTGCCAGCAGTTACGTCGGGGGGACTAATGAAAAACTGTTTTTT. This is translated as CASSYVGGTNEKLFF.